Following are 27 T cell receptor beta chains from one sample sequenced in a study of OX40 agonist ivuxolimab in advanced cancers. TCRdb's table, derived via immunoSEQ multiplex PCR, lists solely in-frame clones and lacks some. The sample has 70,000 or so clones, about 85% seen once; the top ten hold 4%. The sample here was CD4+ or CD8+ T cells sorted from blood, taken in a trial of the OX40 agonist ivuxolimab. The receptors were gathered from an adult with an advanced solid tumor such as melanoma, head and neck, liver or kidney cancer.

J is TRBJ2-3 and V is TRBV7-3, with 7 bases matching TRBD2. V was pared by 3 bases and J by 3 bases, with 3 bases of the junction left unmatched. CDR1 and CDR2 from the germline V gene are SGHTA and FQGTGA. This CDR3 has 14 residues. CDR3 amino acids: CASSFRGSTDTQYF. CDR3 in DNA: TGTGCCAGCAGCTTTCGCGGGAGTACAGATACGCAGTATTTT.

The chain combines TRBV18 with TRBJ1-1; a possible D gene is TRBD1 (5 bases). The CDR3 consists of 12 residues. Germline CDR1 reads KGHSH; CDR2 reads LQKENI. V gave up 4 bases and J gave up 7 bases, with 10 bases separating them. The CDR3 spells CASSHRDGEAFF. The DNA for the CDR3 is TGTGCCAGCTCACACCGGGACGGTGAAGCTTTCTTT.

This clone has only a few counts. The chain couples TRBV7-3 to TRBJ2-5, with D hard to call. Germline V gives CDR1 SGHTA, CDR2 FQGTGA. The CDR3 runs 15 residues. V was clipped by 5 bases and J by 5 bases, with 18 bases between them. The CDR3 is CASSPSLGARETQYF. The CDR3 DNA follows: TGTGCCAGCAGCCCTTCATTGGGCGCCCGGGAGACCCAGTACTTC.

The V call is TRBV11-3, the J call TRBJ2-3; 9 positions match TRBD2. V gave up 5 bases and J gave up 2 bases; unmatched junction bases: 5. Germline V CDR1 and CDR2: SGHNT, YENEEA. There are 15 residues in the CDR3. The CDR3 DNA is TGTGCCAGCAGCCTCCTAGCGGGGATCACAGATACGCAGTATTTT. It is translated as CASSLLAGITDTQYF.

The chain is built from TRBV10-3 and TRBJ1-5; 8 bases fit TRBD1. Trimming cost V 5 bases and J 6 bases; bases outside gene matches: 6. CDR1 is ENHRY and CDR2 is SYGVKD in the germline V gene. This CDR3 region has 14 residues. The CDR3 loop is CAISPGQVGQPQHF. For the CDR3, the DNA is TGTGCCATCAGTCCGGGACAGGTGGGTCAGCCCCAGCATTTT.

CDR3 coding DNA: TGTGCCAGCAGTCAGCGGGGTGGGTTTCCCGAGCAGTACTTC. Protein: CASSQRGGFPEQYF. The gene calls are TRBV6-6 and TRBJ2-7; 7 positions match TRBD2. The V and J ends lost 5 bases and 6 bases, in that order; junction bases with no gene match: 10. Germline loops: CDR1 MNHNY, CDR2 SVGAGI (reference sequence). CDR3 size: 14 residues.

This rearrangement joins TRBV5-1 to TRBJ1-2; 9 positions agree with TRBD1. This CDR3 comprises 16 residues. Looked up from germline, CDR1 is SGHRS and CDR2 is YFSETQ. Trimming took 4 bases from V and 0 from J; bases not matched to a gene: 7. This CDR3 is CASSTGQGRSNYGYTF. The CDR3 DNA reads TGCGCCAGCAGCACCGGACAGGGGCGCTCTAACTATGGCTACACCTTC.

In regard to this clone: This CDR3 fails to terminate in the conserved phenylalanine or tryptophan, so it likely reflects a read error. Because the CDR3's place on the DNA is in doubt, the DNA is left out and the CDR3 is given as listed by TCRdb. The chain is built from TRBV30 and TRBJ1-2. The CDR3 is 12 residues long, ends included. Germline assignment: CDR1 GTSNPN and CDR2 SVGIG (reference sequence). CDR3 loop: CAWSVQNKKKGL.

Points on this clone: One end of the junction is discordant with germline, which a read error may explain. V and J are TRBV5-1 and TRBJ2-5, with 10 bases identical to TRBD2. The germline V gene has CDR1 SGHRS and CDR2 YFSETQ. The CDR3 is 13 amino acids. CDR3 loop: CASSLTGTSDPNF. The CDR3 nucleotides read TGCGCCAGCAGCTTGACCGGGACTAGCGACCCAAACTTC.

This chain uses TRBV7-9 with TRBJ2-2, with 10 positions matching TRBD2. This CDR3 has 16 residues. V shed 5 bases, J shed 6 bases, and the junction held 9 bases outside the gene matches. Looked up from germline, CDR1 is SEHNR and CDR2 is FQNEAQ (reference sequence). This CDR3 reads CASSRRAGGLSGELFF. The CDR3 coding sequence is TGTGCCAGCAGCCGCCGAGCGGGGGGGCTCTCCGGGGAGCTGTTTTTT. The full variable domain, with the rest looked up from reference TRBV7-9 and TRBJ2-2, is DTGVSQNPRHKITKRGQNVTFRCDPISEHNRLYWYRQTLGQGPEFLTYFQNEAQLEKSRLLSDRFSAERPKGSFSTLEIQRTEQGDSAMYLCASSRRAGGLSGELFFGEGSRLTVL.

In its sample, this clone was seen a few times. The chain is built from TRBV28 and TRBJ2-3, with 7 bases that match TRBD2. The V and J ends lost 8 bases and 7 bases, in that order; junction bases with no gene match: 12. Germline CDR1 is MDHEN and CDR2 is SYDVKM. The CDR3 length is 14 residues. The CDR3 sequence is CASWALPGTNTQYF. The CDR3 DNA sequence: TGTGCCAGCTGGGCCCTTCCCGGGACTAATACGCAGTATTTT.

The J gene is TRBJ2-3, the V gene TRBV28; D gene unclear. V was shortened by 0 bases and J by 0 bases, with 7 bases between the two germline ends. Germline V gene lookup returns CDR1 MDHEN and CDR2 SYDVKM. This CDR3 has 15 amino acids. This CDR3 is CASSLWATSTDTQYF. The CDR3 coding sequence is TGTGCCAGCAGTTTATGGGCGACAAGCACAGATACGCAGTATTTT. The full variable domain, in which reference TRBV28 and TRBJ2-3 provide the parts outside the CDR3, is DVKVTQSSRYLVKRTGEKVFLECVQDMDHENMFWYRQDPGLGLRLIYFSYDVKMKEKGDIPEGYSVSREKKERFSLILESASTNQTSMYLCASSLWATSTDTQYFGPGTRLTVL.

This clone occurred a few times. The chain links TRBV5-6 to TRBJ1-5; 9 bases are shared with TRBD1. The CDR3 length is 17 residues. Germline V gives CDR1 SGHDT, CDR2 YYEEEE. With 4 bases clipped from V and 1 base from J, the junction kept 9 bases outside the gene matches. CDR3 protein: CASSQSTGGASNQPQHF. The CDR3 coding sequence is TGTGCCAGCAGCCAATCAACAGGGGGCGCAAGCAATCAGCCCCAGCATTTT.

The chain recombines TRBV5-1 with TRBJ2-7; maybe TRBD1 (5 bases). Looked up from germline, CDR1 is SGHRS and CDR2 is YFSETQ. V was cut by 2 bases and J by 5 bases, with 20 bases left in between. This CDR3 spans 16 amino acids. The CDR3 DNA is TGCGCCAGCAGCTTAGGGAAGCACAGGTCCACAGACGAGCAGTACTTC. It yields the protein CASSLGKHRSTDEQYF.

The chain uses TRBV10-2 and TRBJ2-5, with a weak D call TRBD1 (5 bases). The CDR3 totals 13 residues. CDR1 is WSHSY and CDR2 is SAAADI in the germline V gene. V was clipped by 4 bases and J by 3 bases, with 9 bases between them. The chain's CDR3 is CASSVQGEETQYF. The DNA for the CDR3 is TGCGCCAGCAGTGTACAAGGGGAAGAGACCCAGTACTTC.

The V and J genes are TRBV19 and TRBJ1-3; D ambiguous. CDR3 size: 14 residues. With 3 bases removed from V and 2 bases from J, the gap between germline ends came to 8 bases. The germline V gene encodes CDR1 LNHDA and CDR2 SQIVND (reference sequence). The CDR3 DNA sequence: TGTGCCAGTAGTATTAGAGGGCCTGGAAACACCATATATTTT. Protein product: CASSIRGPGNTIYF.

The CDR3 DNA sequence: TGTGCCAGCAGCAAATTACAGGGGGCCACCGGGGAGCTGTTTTTT. Amino acid sequence: CASSKLQGATGELFF. This chain joins TRBV11-2 and TRBJ2-2; 9 bases match TRBD1. The CDR3 sequence is 15 residues long. V gave up 5 bases and J gave up 4 bases; unmatched junction bases: 5. Germline lookup yields CDR1 SGHAT and CDR2 FQNNGV.

The rearrangement joins TRBV19 to TRBJ2-1, with unresolved D. CDR3 length: 12 amino acids. Trimming cost V 2 bases and J 6 bases, with 5 bases left between them. Germline V lookup: CDR1 LNHDA, CDR2 SQIVND (reference sequence). The CDR3: CASSISVNEQFF. Here the CDR3 DNA reads TGTGCCAGTAGTATATCGGTCAATGAGCAGTTCTTC.

The chain couples TRBV27 to TRBJ2-7; 10 nucleotides line up with TRBD1. Germline lookup yields CDR1 MNHEY and CDR2 SMNVEV (reference sequence). V gave up 6 bases and J gave up 4 bases; unmatched junction bases: 9. The CDR3 consists of 15 residues. The CDR3 DNA follows: TGTGCCAGCAGCTCCCCGGGACAGGGGATTTACGAGCAGTACTTC. Its translation is CASSSPGQGIYEQYF.

The rearrangement links TRBV4-1 to TRBJ1-4; D is perhaps TRBD1 (5 bases). Germline assignment: CDR1 MGHRA and CDR2 YSYEKL. The V end was cut by 1 base, the J end by 3 bases, with 12 bases between. This CDR3 spans 16 amino acids. The CDR3 DNA follows: TGCGCCAGCAGCCAAGTTCGGGGGGGTTCTAATGAAAAACTGTTTTTT. This encodes CASSQVRGGSNEKLFF.

V usage is TRBV19 and J usage is TRBJ1-1; weak D call: TRBD1 (5 bases). In germline, CDR1 is LNHDA, CDR2 SQIVND (reference sequence). V gave up 3 bases and J gave up 0 bases, with 17 bases separating them. This CDR3 is built from 17 residues. This CDR3 is CASSISPRGRLNTEAFF. The CDR3 DNA is TGTGCCAGTAGTATCTCCCCTCGGGGCAGACTGAACACTGAAGCTTTCTTT.

The table lists this clone with a count of one. J is TRBJ2-2 and V is TRBV5-1; TRBD2 matches 10 bases. V trimming: 6 bases; J trimming: 6 bases; junction bases outside the gene matches: 5. Germline V CDR1 and CDR2: SGHRS, YFSETQ. CDR3 length equals 14 residues. The CDR3 spells CASTLAGEAGELFF. The CDR3 region has the DNA TGCGCCAGCACTCTAGCGGGAGAAGCCGGGGAGCTGTTTTTT.

CDR3 nucleotides: TGTGCCAGCTCCCCGACAGGCGGATCTGAAGCTTTCTTT. It yields the protein CASSPTGGSEAFF. This chain uses TRBV18 with TRBJ1-1; D possibly corresponds to TRBD1 (6 bases). The CDR3 covers 13 residues. Germline loops: CDR1 KGHSH, CDR2 LQKENI. Trimming removed 6 bases from V and 6 bases from J, with 14 bases in between.

This chain uses TRBV28 with TRBJ2-7, with D possibly matching TRBD1 (5 bases). This CDR3 comprises 16 residues. Germline V gives CDR1 MDHEN, CDR2 SYDVKM. Trimming stripped 1 base from V and 3 bases from J, with 16 bases between. The CDR3 sequence is CASSLFGLPGIYEQYF. The CDR3 bases are TGTGCCAGCAGTTTATTTGGCTTACCAGGGATCTACGAGCAGTACTTC. Full variable domain (remainder filled in from reference TRBV28 and TRBJ2-7): DVKVTQSSRYLVKRTGEKVFLECVQDMDHENMFWYRQDPGLGLRLIYFSYDVKMKEKGDIPEGYSVSREKKERFSLILESASTNQTSMYLCASSLFGLPGIYEQYFGPGTRLTVT.

The V call is TRBV6-5, the J call TRBJ2-7; TRBD1 aligns across 7 bases. J lost 3 bases, V lost 5 bases, and 4 bases had no gene match. CDR1 and CDR2 from the germline V gene are MNHEY and SVGAGI. This CDR3 is built from 13 residues. The DNA for the CDR3 is TGTGCCAGCAGTCTCCGGGACAGCTACGAGCAGTACTTC. The encoded protein is CASSLRDSYEQYF.

The V and J genes are TRBV4-3 and TRBJ1-5, with D unclear. The V end was cut by 0 bases, the J end by 0 bases, with 6 bases between. This CDR3 contains 15 residues. CDR1 is LGHNA and CDR2 is YSLEER in the germline V gene. The CDR3 here is CASSQDNGSNQPQHF. The CDR3 nucleotides are TGCGCCAGCAGCCAAGATAATGGTAGCAATCAGCCCCAGCATTTT.

The gene calls are TRBV28 and TRBJ2-7, with 11 bases matching TRBD2. The V gene's germline CDR1 is MDHEN and CDR2 SYDVKM. Trimming took 4 bases from V and 4 from J; bases not matched to a gene: 6. The CDR3 has 15 amino acids. The CDR3, as DNA: TGTGCCAGCAGTTCCGAGTCTAGCGGGAGGTACGAGCAGTACTTC. Amino acids: CASSSESSGRYEQYF.